These 4 T cell receptor beta chains originate from one sample sequenced in a study of blood T cell repertoires in COVID-19. Generated by immunoSEQ multiplex PCR, the TCRdb table keeps only in-frame clones and is missing some. The sample has about 300,000 clones, about nine tenths seen once; the top ten hold approximately 6%. The material sequenced was peripheral blood. Receptors originate from a woman aged 45-60 years with COVID-19, enrolled during active disease.

J is TRBJ2-1 and V is TRBV25-1; TRBD2 might be the D (5 bases). Trimming stripped 1 base from V and 1 base from J, with 8 bases between. From germline, CDR1 is MGHDK and CDR2 SYGVNS. The CDR3 totals 15 residues. CDR3 sequence (DNA): TGTGCCAGCAGTGAATTGAGCGGTTCCTACAATGAGCAGTTCTTC. Protein sequence: CASSELSGSYNEQFF.

The chain carries TRBV24-1 and TRBJ2-3; 9 positions agree with TRBD2. From germline, CDR1 is KGHDR and CDR2 SFDVKD. After removal of 4 bases from V and 0 bases from J, the junction contained 4 bases not matched to a gene. This CDR3 has 16 residues. CDR3 sequence (DNA): TGTGCCACCAGTGAGGCTAGCGGGGCTAGCACAGATACGCAGTATTTT. This sequence encodes CATSEASGASTDTQYF.

This rearrangement joins TRBV9 to TRBJ2-5, with D tentatively TRBD1 (5 bases). The CDR3 totals 14 residues. The V gene's germline CDR1 is SGDLS and CDR2 YYNGEE. V was pared by 2 bases and J by 4 bases, with 12 bases between. The CDR3 sequence is CASSVRLRGETQYF. As DNA, the CDR3 is TGTGCCAGCAGCGTGCGACTTAGGGGAGAGACCCAGTACTTC.

The V and J genes are TRBV6-2 or TRBV6-3 and TRBJ2-7; 7 nucleotides align to TRBD2. Germline V gene lookup returns CDR1 MNHEY and CDR2 SVGEGT. This CDR3 region has 16 residues. Unmatched junction bases numbered 10, after V lost 2 bases and J lost 3 bases. In DNA form, the CDR3 reads TGTGCCAGCAGTTACGAGTCTAGCGGAGCGGACTACGAGCAGTACTTC. It is translated as CASSYESSGADYEQYF.